A selection of T cell receptor beta chains follows, all from one sample in a study of T cell repertoires in cytomegalovirus infection. TCRdb re-called the reads with MiXCR, one entry per CDR3 protein. The data contain 200,000 to 250,000 distinct CDR3 sequences, approximately 38% of them singletons. Antigen specificity for these receptors is unknown. Sequences were derived from CD8+ T cells from cultured PBMCs, sampled from culture after CMV antigen stimulation. These receptors were obtained from a human donor in good health (CMV status not recorded). Some clones in this sample may be carry-over from other donors' samples. CDR3s include the opening cysteine and the closing phenylalanine or tryptophan. A D gene is named only where the DNA matches it firmly. Some rows mark clone size as missing; the rest say once, few, many or name a class of expanded clone.

D gene: TRBD2
clone size: NA
V gene: TRBV6-2/TRBV6-3
J gene: TRBJ2-1
CDR3 protein: CASSYSGTIRLNSYNEQFF
CDR3 DNA: TGTGCCAGCAGTTACTCCGGGACTATCCGTCTAAACTCCTACAATGAGCAGTTCTTC

D gene: TRBD2
clone size: NA
V gene: TRBV6-1
J gene: TRBJ2-4
CDR3 protein: CASSDSGRDEDIQYF
CDR3 DNA: TGTGCCAGCAGTGATAGCGGGAGGGATGAGGACATTCAGTACTTC

D gene: NA
clone size: NA
V gene: TRBV27
J gene: TRBJ1-4
CDR3 protein: CASSFRDGDEKLFF
CDR3 DNA: TGTGCCAGCAGTTTCCGGGACGGCGATGAAAAACTGTTTTTT

D gene: NA
clone size: few
V gene: TRBV28
J gene: TRBJ2-5
CDR3 protein: CASSLLSELQETQYF
CDR3 DNA: TGTGCCAGCAGTTTATTAAGTGAGCTCCAAGAGACCCAGTACTTC

D gene: TRBD1
clone size: few
V gene: TRBV7-9
J gene: TRBJ1-6
CDR3 protein: CASSLRPGQGASSPLHF
CDR3 DNA: TGTGCCAGCAGCTTACGCCCGGGACAGGGGGCTAGTTCACCCCTCCACTTT

D gene: TRBD2
clone size: NA
V gene: TRBV11-2
J gene: TRBJ2-1
CDR3 protein: CASSLGTSGSFYNEQFF
CDR3 DNA: TGTGCCAGCAGCTTGGGCACTAGCGGGAGTTTCTACAATGAGCAGTTCTTC

D gene: TRBD2
clone size: few
V gene: TRBV6-1
J gene: TRBJ2-1
CDR3 protein: CASGRGGYNEQFF
CDR3 DNA: TGTGCCAGCGGACGCGGGGGCTACAATGAGCAGTTCTTC

D gene: NA
clone size: NA
V gene: TRBV27
J gene: TRBJ1-4
CDR3 protein: CASSLSVGAGIEKLFF
CDR3 DNA: TGTGCCAGCAGTTTATCGGTCGGGGCAGGGATTGAAAAACTGTTTTTT

D gene: TRBD2
clone size: few
V gene: TRBV20-1
J gene: TRBJ2-1
CDR3 protein: CSADSGRDREQFF
CDR3 DNA: TGCAGTGCAGATAGCGGGAGGGACCGTGAGCAGTTCTTC

D gene: NA
clone size: many
V gene: TRBV7-3
J gene: TRBJ2-3
CDR3 protein: CASSLEDRTDTQYF
CDR3 DNA: TGTGCCAGCAGCTTAGAGGATCGCACAGATACGCAGTATTTT

D gene: NA
clone size: NA
V gene: TRBV27
J gene: TRBJ1-5
CDR3 protein: CASSLEGGGQPQHF
CDR3 DNA: TGTGCCAGCAGTTTAGAGGGGGGCGGTCAGCCCCAGCATTTT